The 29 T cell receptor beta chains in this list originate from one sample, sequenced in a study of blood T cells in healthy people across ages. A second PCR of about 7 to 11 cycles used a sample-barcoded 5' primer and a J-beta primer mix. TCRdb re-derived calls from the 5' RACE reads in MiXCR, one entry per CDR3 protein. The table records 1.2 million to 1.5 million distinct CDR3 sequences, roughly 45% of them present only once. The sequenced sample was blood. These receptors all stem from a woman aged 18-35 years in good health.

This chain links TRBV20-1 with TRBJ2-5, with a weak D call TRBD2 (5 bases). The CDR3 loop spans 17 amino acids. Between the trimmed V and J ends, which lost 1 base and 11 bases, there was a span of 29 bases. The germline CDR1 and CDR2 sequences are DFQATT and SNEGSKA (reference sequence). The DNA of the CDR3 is TGCAGTGCTAGAGGGGGAGAGGCTGCGACCGCCTACAATGAGCAGTACTTC. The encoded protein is CSARGGEAATAYNEQYF.

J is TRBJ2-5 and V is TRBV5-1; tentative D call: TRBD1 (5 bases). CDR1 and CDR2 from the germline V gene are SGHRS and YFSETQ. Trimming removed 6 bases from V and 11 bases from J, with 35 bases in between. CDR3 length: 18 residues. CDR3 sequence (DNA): TGCGCCAGCATCCCCATACGTTTAAACAGGACCTCCTACAATGAGCAGTACTTC. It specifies CASIPIRLNRTSYNEQYF.

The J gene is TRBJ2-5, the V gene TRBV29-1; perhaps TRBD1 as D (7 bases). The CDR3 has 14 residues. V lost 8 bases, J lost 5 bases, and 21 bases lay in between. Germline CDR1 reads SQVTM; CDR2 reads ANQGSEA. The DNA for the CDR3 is TGCAGCCCGGAGGGGTACAGGGGATGCGAGACCCAGTACTTC. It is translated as CSPEGYRGCETQYF.

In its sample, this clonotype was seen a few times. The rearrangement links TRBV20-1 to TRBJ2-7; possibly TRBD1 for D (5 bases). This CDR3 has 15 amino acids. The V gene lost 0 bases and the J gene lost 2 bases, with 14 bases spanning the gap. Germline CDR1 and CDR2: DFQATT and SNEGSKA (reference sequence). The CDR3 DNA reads TGCAGTGCTAGAGAGCGCAGGGTTCCGCCCTACGAGCAGTACTTC. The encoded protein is CSARERRVPPYEQYF.

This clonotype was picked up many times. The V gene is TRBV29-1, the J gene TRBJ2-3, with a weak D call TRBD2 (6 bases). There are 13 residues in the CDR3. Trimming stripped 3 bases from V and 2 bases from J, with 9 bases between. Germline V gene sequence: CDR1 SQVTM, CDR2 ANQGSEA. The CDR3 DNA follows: TGCAGCGTTGAGGAGGGATCCACAGATACGCAGTATTTT. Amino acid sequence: CSVEEGSTDTQYF.

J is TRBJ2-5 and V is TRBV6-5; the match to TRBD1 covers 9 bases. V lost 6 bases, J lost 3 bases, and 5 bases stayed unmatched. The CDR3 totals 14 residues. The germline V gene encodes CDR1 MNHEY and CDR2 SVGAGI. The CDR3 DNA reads TGTGCCAGCAGACTCTGGGACAGGGAAGAGACCCAGTACTTC. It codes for CASRLWDREETQYF.

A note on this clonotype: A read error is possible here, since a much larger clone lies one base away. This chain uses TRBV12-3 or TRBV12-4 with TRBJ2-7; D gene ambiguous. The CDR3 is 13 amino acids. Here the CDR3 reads CTSSLGHGYEQYF. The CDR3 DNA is TGTACCAGCAGTTTAGGCCACGGCTACGAGCAGTACTTC.

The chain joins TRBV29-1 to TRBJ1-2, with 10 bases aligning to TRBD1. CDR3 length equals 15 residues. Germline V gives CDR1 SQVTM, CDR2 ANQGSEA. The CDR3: CGALTHGQGDYGYTF. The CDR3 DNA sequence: TGCGGCGCACTGACCCACGGACAGGGGGATTATGGCTACACCTTC.

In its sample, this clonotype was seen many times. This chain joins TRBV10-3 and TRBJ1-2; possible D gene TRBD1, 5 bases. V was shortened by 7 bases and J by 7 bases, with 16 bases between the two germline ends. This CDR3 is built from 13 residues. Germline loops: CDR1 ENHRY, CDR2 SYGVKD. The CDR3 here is CAITQGGFGGYTF. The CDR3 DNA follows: TGTGCCATCACCCAGGGTGGTTTCGGTGGCTACACCTTC.

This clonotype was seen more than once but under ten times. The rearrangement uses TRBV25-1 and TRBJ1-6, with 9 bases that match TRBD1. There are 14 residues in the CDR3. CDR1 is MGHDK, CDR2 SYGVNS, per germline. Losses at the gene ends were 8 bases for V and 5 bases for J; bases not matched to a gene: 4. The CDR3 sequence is CASAYRGHNSPLHF. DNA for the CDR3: TGTGCCAGCGCCTACAGGGGGCATAATTCACCCCTCCACTTT.

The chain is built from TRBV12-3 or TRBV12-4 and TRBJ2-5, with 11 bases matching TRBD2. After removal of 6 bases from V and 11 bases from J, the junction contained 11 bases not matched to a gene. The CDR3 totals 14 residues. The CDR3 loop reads CASRLAGGWGEQYF. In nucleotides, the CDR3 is TGTGCCAGCAGGCTAGCGGGAGGTTGGGGTGAGCAGTACTTC.

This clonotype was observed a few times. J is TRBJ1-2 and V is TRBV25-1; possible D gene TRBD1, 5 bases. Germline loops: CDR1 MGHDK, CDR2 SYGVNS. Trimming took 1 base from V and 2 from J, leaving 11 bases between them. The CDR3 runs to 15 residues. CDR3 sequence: CASSEFQGENYGYTF. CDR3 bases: TGTGCCAGCAGTGAATTTCAAGGGGAGAACTATGGCTACACCTTC.

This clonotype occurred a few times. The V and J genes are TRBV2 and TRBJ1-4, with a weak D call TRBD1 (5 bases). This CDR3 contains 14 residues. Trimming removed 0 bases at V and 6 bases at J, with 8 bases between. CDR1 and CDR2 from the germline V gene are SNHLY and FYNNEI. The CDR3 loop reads CASSEAGADEKLFF. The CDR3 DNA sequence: TGTGCCAGCAGTGAAGCAGGGGCGGATGAAAAACTGTTTTTT. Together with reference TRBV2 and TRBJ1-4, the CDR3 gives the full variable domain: EPEVTQTPSHQVTQMGQEVILRCVPISNHLYFYWYRQILGQKVEFLVSFYNNEISEKSEIFDDQFSVERPDGSNFTLKIRSTKLEDSAMYFCASSEAGADEKLFFGSGTQLSVL.

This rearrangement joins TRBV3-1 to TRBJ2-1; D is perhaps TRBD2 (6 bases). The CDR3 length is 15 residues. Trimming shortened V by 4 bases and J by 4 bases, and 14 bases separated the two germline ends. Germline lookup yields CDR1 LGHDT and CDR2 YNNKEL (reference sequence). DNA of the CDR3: TGTGCCAGCAGCCGAGCGGGTATAATTTACAATGAGCAGTTCTTC. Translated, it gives CASSRAGIIYNEQFF.

CDR3 residues: CASSQTGGASYAFF. The CDR3 region has the DNA TGTGCCAGCAGCCAGACAGGGGGCGCGTCGTATGCTTTCTTT. This chain joins TRBV11-2 and TRBJ1-1; 10 positions agree with TRBD1. The germline V gene has CDR1 SGHAT and CDR2 FQNNGV. V was pared by 5 bases and J by 11 bases, with 11 bases of the junction left unmatched. The length of the CDR3 is 14 residues.

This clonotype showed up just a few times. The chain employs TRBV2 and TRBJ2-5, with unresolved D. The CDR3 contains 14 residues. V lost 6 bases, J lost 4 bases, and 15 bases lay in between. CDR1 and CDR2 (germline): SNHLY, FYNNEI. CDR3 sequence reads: CASREPGSGETQYF. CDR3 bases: TGTGCCAGCAGGGAACCCGGGTCCGGAGAGACCCAGTACTTC.

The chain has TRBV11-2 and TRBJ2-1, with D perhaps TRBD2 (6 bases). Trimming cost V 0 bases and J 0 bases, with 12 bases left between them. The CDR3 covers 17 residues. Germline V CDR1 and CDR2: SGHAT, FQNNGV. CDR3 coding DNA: TGTGCCAGCAGCTTAGAAAGGCTCGGGGGCTCCTACAATGAGCAGTTCTTC. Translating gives CASSLERLGGSYNEQFF.

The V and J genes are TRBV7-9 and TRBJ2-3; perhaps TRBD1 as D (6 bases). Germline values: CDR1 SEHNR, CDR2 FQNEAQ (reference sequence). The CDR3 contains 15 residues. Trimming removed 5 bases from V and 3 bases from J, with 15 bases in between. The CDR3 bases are TGTGCCAGCAGCCGCGTCAGGGGCGGGACAGATACGCAGTATTTT. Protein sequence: CASSRVRGGTDTQYF.

The CDR3 DNA follows: TGCAGTGCTAAGGGACAGGCCTACGAGCAGTACTTC. Translating it yields CSAKGQAYEQYF. J is TRBJ2-7 and V is TRBV20-1, with TRBD1 matching over 8 bases. The V segment lost 4 bases and the J segment 2 bases; nucleotides outside the gene matches: 1. Looked up from germline, CDR1 is DFQATT and CDR2 is SNEGSKA (reference sequence). CDR3 size: 12 residues.

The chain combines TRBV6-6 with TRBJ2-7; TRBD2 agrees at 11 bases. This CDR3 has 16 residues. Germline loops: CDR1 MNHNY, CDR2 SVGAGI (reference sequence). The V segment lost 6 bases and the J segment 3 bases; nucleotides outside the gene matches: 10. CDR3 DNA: TGTGCCAGCAGACCGGAACTAGCGGGGGCCTTCTACGAGCAGTACTTC. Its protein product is CASRPELAGAFYEQYF.

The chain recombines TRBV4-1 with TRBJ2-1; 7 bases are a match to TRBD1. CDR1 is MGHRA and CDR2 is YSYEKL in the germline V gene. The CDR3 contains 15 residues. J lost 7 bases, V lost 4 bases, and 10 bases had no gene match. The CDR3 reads CASSPSEGAGNEQFF. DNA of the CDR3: TGCGCCAGCAGCCCCAGCGAGGGGGCAGGGAATGAGCAGTTCTTC.

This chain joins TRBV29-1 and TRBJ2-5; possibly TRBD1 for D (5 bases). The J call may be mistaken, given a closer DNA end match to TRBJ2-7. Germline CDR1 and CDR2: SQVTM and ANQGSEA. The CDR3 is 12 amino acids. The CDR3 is CSVEEDTAEQYF. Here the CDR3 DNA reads TGCAGCGTTGAAGAGGACACGGCCGAGCAGTACTTC.

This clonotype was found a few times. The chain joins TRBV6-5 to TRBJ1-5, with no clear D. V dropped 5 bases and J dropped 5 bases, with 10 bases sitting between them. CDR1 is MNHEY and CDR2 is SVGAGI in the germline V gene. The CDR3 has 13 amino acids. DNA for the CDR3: TGTGCCAGCAGTCCGACCCTATATCAGCCCCAGCATTTT. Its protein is CASSPTLYQPQHF.

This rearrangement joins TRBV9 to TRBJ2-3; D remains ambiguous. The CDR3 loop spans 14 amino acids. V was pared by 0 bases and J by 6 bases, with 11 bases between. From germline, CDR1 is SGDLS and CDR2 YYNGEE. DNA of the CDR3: TGTGCCAGCAGCGTAGGCAATACCCAGGATACGCAGTATTTT. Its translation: CASSVGNTQDTQYF.

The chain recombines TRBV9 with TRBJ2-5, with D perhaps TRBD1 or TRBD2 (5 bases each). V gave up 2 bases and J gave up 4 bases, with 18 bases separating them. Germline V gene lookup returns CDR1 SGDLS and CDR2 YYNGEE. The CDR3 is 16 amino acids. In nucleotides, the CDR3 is TGTGCCAGCAGCGTTACAACAGGAAGAGGGCCAGAGACCCAGTACTTC. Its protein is CASSVTTGRGPETQYF. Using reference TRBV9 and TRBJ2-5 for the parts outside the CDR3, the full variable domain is DSGVTQTPKHLITATGQRVTLRCSPRSGDLSVYWYQQSLDQGLQFLIQYYNGEERAKGNILERFSAQQFPDLHSELNLSSLELGDSALYFCASSVTTGRGPETQYFGPGTRLLVL.

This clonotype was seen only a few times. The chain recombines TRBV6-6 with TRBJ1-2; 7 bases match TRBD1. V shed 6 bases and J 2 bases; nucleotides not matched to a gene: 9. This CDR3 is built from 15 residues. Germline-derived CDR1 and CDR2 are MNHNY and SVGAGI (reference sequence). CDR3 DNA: TGTGCCAGCAGCCCCTCGGGGACAGAAAACTATGGCTACACCTTC. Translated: CASSPSGTENYGYTF.

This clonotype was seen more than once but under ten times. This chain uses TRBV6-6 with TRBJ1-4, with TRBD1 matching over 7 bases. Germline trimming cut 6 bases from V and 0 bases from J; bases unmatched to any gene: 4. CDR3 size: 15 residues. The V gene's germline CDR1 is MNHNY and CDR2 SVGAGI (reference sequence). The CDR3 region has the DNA TGTGCCAGCAGCCGGCAGGGGGCAACTAATGAAAAACTGTTTTTT. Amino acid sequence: CASSRQGATNEKLFF.

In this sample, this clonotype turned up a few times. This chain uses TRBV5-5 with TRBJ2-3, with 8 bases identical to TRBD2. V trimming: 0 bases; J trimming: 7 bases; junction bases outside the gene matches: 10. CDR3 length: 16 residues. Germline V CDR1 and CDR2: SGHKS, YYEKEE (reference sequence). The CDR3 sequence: CASSLGPAGDPNTQYF. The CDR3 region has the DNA TGTGCCAGCAGCTTGGGTCCAGCGGGGGACCCTAATACGCAGTATTTT. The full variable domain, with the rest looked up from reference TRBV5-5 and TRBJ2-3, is DAGVTQSPTHLIKTRGQQVTLRCSPISGHKSVSWYQQVLGQGPQFIFQYYEKEERGRGNFPDRFSARQFPNYSSELNVNALLLGDSALYLCASSLGPAGDPNTQYFGPGTRLTVL.

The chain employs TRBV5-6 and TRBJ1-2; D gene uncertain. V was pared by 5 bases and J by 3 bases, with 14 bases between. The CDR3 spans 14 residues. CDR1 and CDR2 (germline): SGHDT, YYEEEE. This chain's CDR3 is CASSIWREHYGYTF. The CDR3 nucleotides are TGTGCCAGCAGTATATGGAGGGAACACTATGGCTACACCTTC. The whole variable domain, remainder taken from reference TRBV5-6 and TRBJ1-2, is DAGVTQSPTHLIKTRGQQVTLRCSPKSGHDTVSWYQQALGQGPQFIFQYYEEEERQRGNFPDRFSGHQFPNYSSELNVNALLLGDSALYLCASSIWREHYGYTFGSGTRLTVV.